This TCR beta chain was captured in a study of T cells in Graves' hyperthyroidism and ophthalmopathy. Whole-study findings and limits: The model anticipated ophthalmopathy a median approximately 6.5 months pre-onset.

The CDR3 loop spans 15 amino acids. The V segment lost 2 bases and the J segment 0 bases; nucleotides outside the gene matches: 5. CDR1 is SQVTM, CDR2 ANQGSEA, per germline. Among ophthalmopathy patients, the Clinical Activity Score reached at least 3, the NOSPECS grade reached at least 4, and duration remained under 3 months. The table lists this clonotype with many counts. What it recognizes is unknown. Researchers amplified the TCR beta CDR3 regions from RNA transcripts. Primed by the HTBI set, a first-round RT-PCR was run on the TCR CDR3. TCRdb passed the multiplex PCR reads through MiXCR, listing each CDR3 protein once. The repertoire holds around 540,000 distinct CDR3 sequences, with 15% to 20% as singletons.

The receptor comes from a woman under 40 with Graves' ophthalmopathy. The J gene is TRBJ2-7, the V gene TRBV29-1, with TRBD2 matching 9 bases. Sample: blood. Here the CDR3 DNA reads TGCAGCGTTGAACTAGCGGGACCAAGCTCCTACGAGCAGTACTTC. It specifies CSVELAGPSSYEQYF.